This record concerns one TCR beta chain sequence. Assay: immunoSEQ multiplex PCR; the TCRdb copy retains only in-frame clones and omits some. Of roughly 84,000 clones in the sample, roughly 87% were seen once. The CDR3 runs 14 residues. The V gene lost 4 bases and the J gene lost 6 bases, with 14 bases spanning the gap. The germline gives CDR1 SGHTS, CDR2 YDEGEE. The data stem from a study of T cell responses to AZD1222 COVID-19 vaccine. This clonotype originated in an adult who received the AZD1222 COVID-19 vaccine. The chain has TRBV5-8 and TRBJ1-5; a weak D match, TRBD1 (5 bases). The specimen was peripheral blood, collected 28 days after the second AZD1222 dose. CDR3 loop: CASSPTGVGQPQHF. CDR3 bases: TGTGCCAGCAGCCCGACGGGGGTGGGTCAGCCCCAGCATTTT. The variable domain in full, with the rest retrieved from reference TRBV5-8 and TRBJ1-5, is EAGVTQSPTHLIKTRGQQATLRCSPISGHTSVYWYQQALGLGLQFLLWYDEGEERNRGNFPPRFSGRQFPNYSSELNVNALELEDSALYLCASSPTGVGQPQHFGDGTRLSIL.